This is a list of T cell receptor beta chains from one sample in a study of response to subunit inactivated influenza vaccine. TCRdb fed the RT-PCR reads into MiXCR, producing one record per CDR3 protein. The repertoire has some 850,000 distinct CDR3 sequences, less than 20% of them found once; the top ten carry about a tenth. Sequenced material: PBMCs from blood, taken around 5 days after vaccination. Receptors were obtained from a middle-aged man who received an inactivated influenza vaccine. Both conserved end residues are part of each CDR3. The order of the fields is clone size, D gene, V gene, J gene, CDR3 DNA, CDR3 protein. D genes are given only for firm matches. Some rows have no size entry. The others give once, few or many, or a class for an expanded clone.

clone size: many; D gene: -; V gene: TRBV7-6; J gene: TRBJ2-5; CDR3 DNA: TGTGCCAGCAGCTTAAGTGTCGTTGAGACCCAGTACTTC; CDR3 protein: CASSLSVVETQYF
clone size: -; D gene: TRBD1; V gene: TRBV10-3; J gene: TRBJ2-5; CDR3 DNA: TGTGCCATCAGTGAGGTCAGGGGGCGAGAGACCCAGTACTTC; CDR3 protein: CAISEVRGRETQYF
clone size: many; D gene: -; V gene: TRBV12-3/TRBV12-4; J gene: TRBJ1-1; CDR3 DNA: TGTGCCAGCAGTTTTGGGTGGGGGACTGAAGCTTTCTTT; CDR3 protein: CASSFGWGTEAFF
clone size: few; D gene: -; V gene: TRBV9; J gene: TRBJ2-7; CDR3 DNA: TGTGCCAGCAGCGTTACAGGGCAGGGCGAGCAGTACTTC; CDR3 protein: CASSVTGQGEQYF
clone size: -; D gene: -; V gene: TRBV12-3/TRBV12-4; J gene: TRBJ2-2; CDR3 DNA: TGTGCCAGCAGTCACTTTCAGGGGAGTACCGGGGAGCTGTTTTTT; CDR3 protein: CASSHFQGSTGELFF
clone size: many; D gene: TRBD1; V gene: TRBV10-3; J gene: TRBJ2-4; CDR3 DNA: TGTGCCATCAGTGACGGGACAGAGAAAAACATTCAGTACTTC; CDR3 protein: CAISDGTEKNIQYF
clone size: few; D gene: TRBD2; V gene: TRBV12-3/TRBV12-4; J gene: TRBJ2-1; CDR3 DNA: TGTGCCAGCAGTTTTGCTAGCGGGGGGAGAACTGGGCAGTTCTTC; CDR3 protein: CASSFASGGRTGQFF
clone size: -; D gene: TRBD2; V gene: TRBV20-1; J gene: TRBJ2-1; CDR3 DNA: TGCAGTGCTAGAGATCACGCTAGCGGGAGGTATAATGAGCAGTTCTTC; CDR3 protein: CSARDHASGRYNEQFF
clone size: few; D gene: -; V gene: TRBV6-2/TRBV6-3; J gene: TRBJ2-7; CDR3 DNA: TGTGCCAGCAGTTACTCTCCCCAACAATCCTACGAGCAGTACTTC; CDR3 protein: CASSYSPQQSYEQYF
clone size: few; D gene: TRBD1; V gene: TRBV7-8; J gene: TRBJ2-3; CDR3 DNA: TGTGCCAGCAGCTTACGCTCACAGGGGGCGAGCACAGATACGCAGTATTTT; CDR3 protein: CASSLRSQGASTDTQYF
clone size: few; D gene: TRBD1; V gene: TRBV4-3; J gene: TRBJ2-7; CDR3 DNA: TGCGCCAGCAGCCAGGGTCACAGGGGGCCTTACGAGCAGTACTTC; CDR3 protein: CASSQGHRGPYEQYF
clone size: -; D gene: TRBD2; V gene: TRBV29-1; J gene: TRBJ2-7; CDR3 DNA: TGCAGCGTTGCTAGCGGGGGGGCCTACGAGCAGTACTTC; CDR3 protein: CSVASGGAYEQYF
clone size: -; D gene: -; V gene: TRBV20-1; J gene: TRBJ2-2; CDR3 DNA: TGCAGTGCTCTCACAGTGGGCACCGGGGAGCTGTTTTTT; CDR3 protein: CSALTVGTGELFF
clone size: -; D gene: TRBD1; V gene: TRBV18; J gene: TRBJ1-1; CDR3 DNA: TGTGCCAGCAGCCCCGGACAGGGAGGCACTGAAGCTTTCTTT; CDR3 protein: CASSPGQGGTEAFF
clone size: few; D gene: TRBD1; V gene: TRBV12-3/TRBV12-4; J gene: TRBJ2-1; CDR3 DNA: TGTGCCAGCAGTTTTTCTCCCGGGACAGACCCCCATGAGCAGTTCTTC; CDR3 protein: CASSFSPGTDPHEQFF
clone size: -; D gene: -; V gene: TRBV20-1; J gene: TRBJ1-2; CDR3 DNA: TGCAGTGCTAGTCCGGGCCCAGGGAGTGGCTACACCTTC; CDR3 protein: CSASPGPGSGYTF